This note documents a single TCR beta chain sequence. This sample was included in a study of siplizumab effects on memory and regulatory T cells. CDR1 and CDR2 from the germline V gene are SGHNT and YYREEE (reference sequence). This CDR3 spans 13 amino acids. V dropped 4 bases and J dropped 1 base, with 8 bases sitting between them. Sequencing used immunoSEQ multiplex PCR; TCRdb keeps in-frame clones, though not all of them. In the table there are tens of thousands of clones, roughly 93% of which are singletons. This TCR derives from a human donor in good health. The source material was CD8+ T cells sorted from blood. V usage is TRBV5-4 and J usage is TRBJ1-1, with D maybe TRBD1 (5 bases). CDR3 coding DNA: TGTGCCAGCAGCCATCAGGGGAACACTGAAGCTTTCTTT. Translation: CASSHQGNTEAFF.